Shown below are 26 T cell receptor beta chains from a single sample sequenced in a study of read filtering for tumor transcriptome and immune sequencing. The library was built from approximately 400 ng RNA with molecular barcoded adaptors for alpha/delta and beta/gamma chains. Each CDR3 protein gets one entry after TCRdb re-called the reads with MiXCR. This table has 30,000 to 40,000 distinct CDR3 sequences, roughly 13% appearing once. Sequencing was carried out using a population of CD138-negative cells sorted from bone marrow. The receptor source for this set is a donor at least 40 years old with multiple myeloma.

This clonotype was observed many times. The rearrangement links TRBV6-5 to TRBJ1-4, with a possible D match to TRBD1 (5 bases). From germline, CDR1 is MNHEY and CDR2 SVGAGI. The CDR3 consists of 16 residues. The V and J ends lost 0 bases and 7 bases respectively, with 15 bases between them. The CDR3 region is CASSYSSPGQGEKLFF. The CDR3 DNA reads TGTGCCAGCAGTTACTCCTCCCCAGGTCAGGGTGAAAAACTGTTTTTT.

The sample holds many counts of this clonotype. The chain combines TRBV5-1 with TRBJ2-3; 7 nucleotides line up with TRBD2. The CDR3 loop spans 16 amino acids. Germline CDR1 SGHRS, CDR2 YFSETQ. Trimming removed 0 bases from V and 2 bases from J; junction bases left unmatched: 6. The CDR3: CASSLDAGVPTDTQYF. DNA for the CDR3: TGCGCCAGCAGCTTGGATGCGGGAGTACCCACAGATACGCAGTATTTT.

The chain joins TRBV20-1 to TRBJ2-1, with a tentative D call TRBD2 (5 bases). This CDR3 spans 12 amino acids. Germline V lookup: CDR1 DFQATT, CDR2 SNEGSKA (reference sequence). This chain's CDR3 is CSGDSPYNEQFF. DNA for the CDR3: TGCAGCGGGGATTCGCCTTACAATGAGCAGTTCTTC.

This clonotype appeared many times. The chain combines TRBV27 with TRBJ2-7; weak D call: TRBD2 (6 bases). Per the germline V gene, CDR1 is MNHEY and CDR2 is SMNVEV (reference sequence). Trimming removed 2 bases from V and 3 bases from J, with 8 bases in between. CDR3 length: 13 amino acids. CDR3: CASSLIGSYEQYF. CDR3 DNA: TGTGCCAGCAGTTTAATCGGGAGCTACGAGCAGTACTTC.

As to this clonotype: Compared with germline, one end of the junction differs, possibly owing to a read error. This chain uses TRBV2 with TRBJ2-2; the D is unclear. CDR1 SNHLY and CDR2 FYNNEI come from the germline V gene. The CDR3 loop spans 18 amino acids. DNA for the CDR3: TGTGCCAGCATGGGTTATCCGCCAGGTTGGACCGGCACCGAGGAGCTGTTCTTT. This gives the protein CASMGYPPGWTGTEELFF.

As to this clonotype: At one end the junction does not follow the germline gene, possibly because of a read error. This chain joins TRBV20-1 and TRBJ2-7; TRBD1 might be the D (7 bases). The CDR3 is 12 residues long. Germline V gene sequence: CDR1 DFQATT, CDR2 SNEGSKA (reference sequence). CDR3: CSAGPGGYEQHF. The CDR3 DNA reads as TGCAGTGCTGGGCCAGGGGGGTACGAGCAGCACTTC.

This clonotype was detected many times. This chain connects TRBV5-1 to TRBJ2-5; a possible D gene is TRBD1 (6 bases). This CDR3 comprises 16 residues. Trimming pared 1 base from V and 5 bases from J, leaving 18 bases between. Germline loops: CDR1 SGHRS, CDR2 YFSETQ. CDR3 bases: TGCGCCAGCAGCTTGTCTGTCGGACAGAAAGGGGAGACCCAGTACTTC. It specifies CASSLSVGQKGETQYF.

This clonotype is medium-sized (0.01 to 0.1%). The rearrangement joins TRBV30 to TRBJ2-1, with D perhaps TRBD2 (6 bases). Germline CDR1 is GTSNPN and CDR2 is SVGIG (reference sequence). The CDR3 covers 14 residues. Trimming shortened V by 5 bases and J by 1 base, and 12 bases separated the two germline ends. This CDR3 reads CAWGKAGSYNEQFF. CDR3 bases: TGTGCCTGGGGAAAGGCGGGATCCTACAATGAGCAGTTCTTC.

This clonotype was observed many times. The chain combines TRBV29-1 with TRBJ1-4, with a weak D call TRBD1 (6 bases). V lost 0 bases, J lost 6 bases, and 11 bases lay in between. The germline V gene encodes CDR1 SQVTM and CDR2 ANQGSEA. The CDR3 extends over 14 amino acids. The CDR3: CSVEDGRGDEKLFF. As DNA, the CDR3 is TGCAGCGTTGAAGATGGGAGGGGGGATGAAAAACTGTTTTTT.

This clonotype occurred many times. The chain links TRBV6-6 to TRBJ1-1; D is unclear. V was trimmed by 6 bases and J by 1 base, leaving 9 bases between them. In germline, CDR1 is MNHNY, CDR2 SVGAGI (reference sequence). CDR3 length equals 13 residues. The DNA for the CDR3 is TGTGCCAGCAGACCAGGAAAGAACACTGAAGCTTTCTTT. Protein product: CASRPGKNTEAFF.

This clonotype showed up many times. J is TRBJ1-6 and V is TRBV10-3; no definite D call. CDR3 length: 13 amino acids. Trimming cost V 4 bases and J 6 bases, with 7 bases left between them. Germline V gene sequence: CDR1 ENHRY, CDR2 SYGVKD. The CDR3 is CAISVGSNSPLHF. The CDR3 coding sequence is TGTGCCATCAGTGTCGGCAGTAATTCACCCCTCCACTTT.

Comments on this clonotype: One end of the junction fails to match germline, which may point to a read error. The V gene is TRBV6-1, the J gene TRBJ1-5; 9 nucleotides agree with TRBD1. The CDR3 is made up of 15 amino acids. CDR1 and CDR2 (germline): MNHNS, SASEGT. The CDR3 DNA reads as TGTGCTAGCAGCAAACTACAGGGGGCCAATCAGCCCCAGCATTTT. This gives the protein CASSKLQGANQPQHF.

The chain combines TRBV29-1 with TRBJ1-1, with unresolved D. The V gene lost 6 bases and the J gene lost 3 bases, with 5 bases spanning the gap. This CDR3 is 10 amino acids long. CDR1 and CDR2 from the germline V gene are SQVTM and ANQGSEA. The CDR3 sequence: CSVEHTEAFF. CDR3 bases: TGCAGCGTGGAACACACTGAAGCTTTCTTT.

This clonotype was found many times. The V call is TRBV5-1, the J call TRBJ2-7; tentative D call: TRBD2 (6 bases). V was clipped by 2 bases and J by 4 bases, with 13 bases between them. The CDR3 totals 14 residues. CDR1 is SGHRS and CDR2 is YFSETQ in the germline V gene. The CDR3 DNA reads as TGCGCCAGCAGCTTCGGGACTCAGGAATACGAGCAGTACTTC. Encoded protein: CASSFGTQEYEQYF.

At least ten counts were recorded for this clonotype. V gene TRBV29-1 combines with J gene TRBJ2-3; the D gene is possibly TRBD2 (6 bases). Deletions cut 4 bases from V and 6 bases from J, with 17 bases between. Germline V gene sequence: CDR1 SQVTM, CDR2 ANQGSEA. This CDR3 is 14 amino acids long. For the CDR3, the DNA is TGCAGCGTTGGCCGGGAGACGTTTGGGGATACGCAGTATTTT. Residues: CSVGRETFGDTQYF.

This clonotype has at least ten counts. V gene TRBV20-1 combines with J gene TRBJ2-1; unclear D gene. Trimming left V 0 bases short and J 4 bases short, with 13 bases between. This CDR3 contains 15 residues. The germline gives CDR1 DFQATT, CDR2 SNEGSKA (reference sequence). The CDR3 reads CSARDILAPYNEQFF. CDR3 in DNA: TGCAGTGCTAGAGATATTTTGGCACCTTACAATGAGCAGTTCTTC.

In its sample, this clonotype was seen many times. The chain combines TRBV7-3 with TRBJ2-3, with D maybe TRBD2 (6 bases). V was cut by 2 bases and J by 4 bases, with 13 bases left in between. Germline CDR1 reads SGHTA; CDR2 reads FQGTGA. The CDR3 runs 15 residues. The CDR3 DNA follows: TGTGCCAGCAGCTTATCGCTAGCGAGGGCAGATACGCAGTATTTT. Amino acid sequence: CASSLSLARADTQYF.

This clonotype has a count of ten or more. The gene calls are TRBV30 and TRBJ2-1; the match to TRBD2 covers 14 bases. Germline V gene data show CDR1 as GTSNPN and CDR2 as SVGIG (reference sequence). V dropped 2 bases and J dropped 10; count of bases not matched to a gene: 7. This CDR3 is 15 amino acids long. In nucleotides, the CDR3 is TGTGCCTGGAGTTTGACTAGCGGGAGGGCCGGGGAGCAGTTCTTC. Encoded protein: CAWSLTSGRAGEQFF. Drawing the rest from reference TRBV30 and TRBJ2-1, the complete variable domain is SQTIHQWPATLVQPVGSPLSLECTVEGTSNPNLYWYRQAAGRGLQLLFYSVGIGQISSEVPQNLSASRPQDRQFILSSKKLLLSDSGFYLCAWSLTSGRAGEQFFGPGTRLTVL.

The sample holds many counts of this clonotype. The CDR3 region is CASSLDSYNEQFF. In nucleotides, the CDR3 is TGTGCCAGCAGCTTAGATTCGTACAATGAGCAGTTCTTC. The chain uses TRBV11-2 and TRBJ2-1; the D is unclear. V was clipped by 0 bases and J by 4 bases, with 4 bases between them. Germline loops: CDR1 SGHAT, CDR2 FQNNGV. The CDR3 sequence is 13 residues long.

This clonotype appeared many times. CDR3 region: CASSEALSSGGTDTQYF. The CDR3 DNA reads as TGTGCCAGCAGTGAAGCGCTGTCTAGCGGGGGGACAGATACGCAGTATTTT. The V gene is TRBV6-1, the J gene TRBJ2-3, with TRBD2 matching over 11 bases. Germline assignment: CDR1 MNHNS and CDR2 SASEGT. The CDR3 runs 17 residues. V lost 0 bases to trimming and J lost 3 bases; unmatched junction nucleotides: 5.

The table lists this clonotype with many counts. The V gene is TRBV7-8, the J gene TRBJ2-1; D may match TRBD1 or TRBD2 (5 bases each). Between the trimmed V and J ends, which lost 3 bases and 4 bases, there was a span of 19 bases. CDR1 SGHVS and CDR2 FQNEAQ come from the germline V gene. The CDR3 is 17 residues long. The CDR3 DNA sequence: TGTGCCAGCAGCTTTAGTAAGGTCCAGGGACGGTACAATGAGCAGTTCTTC. This codes for CASSFSKVQGRYNEQFF.

The chain couples TRBV2 to TRBJ2-3, with TRBD2 as a possible D gene (6 bases). Per the germline V gene, CDR1 is SNHLY and CDR2 is FYNNEI. Trimming stripped 4 bases from V and 1 base from J, with 12 bases between. There are 15 residues in the CDR3. The CDR3 DNA reads TGTGCCAGCAGTGTGAGGTGGGGGGGCACAGATACGCAGTATTTT. This translates into CASSVRWGGTDTQYF.

This clonotype was seen at least ten times. V gene TRBV7-3 combines with J gene TRBJ2-5; possible D gene TRBD2, 6 bases. The CDR3 is 15 residues long. CDR1 SGHTA and CDR2 FQGTGA come from the germline V gene. The V end was cut by 1 base, the J end by 1 base, with 10 bases between. The CDR3 loop is CASSLIGGPQETQYF. CDR3 coding DNA: TGTGCCAGCAGCTTAATAGGAGGGCCCCAAGAGACCCAGTACTTC.

This clonotype was observed a handful of times. This sequence is one base from a far larger clone and is likely a read error. This sequence joins TRBV6-5 and TRBJ2-1; 11 positions match TRBD2. The J segment lost 6 bases and the V segment lost 4 bases, leaving 5 bases of the junction unmatched. The CDR3 loop spans 15 amino acids. The germline CDR1 and CDR2 sequences are MNHEY and SVGAGI. Written as DNA, the CDR3 is TGTGCCAGCAGTTCGCGACTAGCGGGGCCCAATGAGCAGTTCTTC. Translated, it gives CASSSRLAGPNEQFF.

This clonotype was counted at least ten times. J is TRBJ2-2 and V is TRBV4-1; a weak D match, TRBD2 (5 bases). Trimming took off 0 bases at V and 5 bases at J, with 10 bases between the two ends. The CDR3 is 15 amino acids. Per germline, CDR1 MGHRA and CDR2 YSYEKL. DNA for the CDR3: TGCGCCAGCAGCCAAGAGGACTTTAAGACCGGGGAGCTGTTTTTT. Translating gives CASSQEDFKTGELFF.

On this clonotype: At one boundary the junction diverges from the germline segment, which might be a read error. The chain links TRBV12-3 or TRBV12-4 to TRBJ2-1, with 15 bases that match TRBD2. CDR3 length: 17 residues. CDR3 DNA: TGTGCCAGCAGCCCGGGACTAGCGGGAGGACCCTGCAATGGGCAGTTCTTC. Translating gives CASSPGLAGGPCNGQFF.